This entry concerns a single TCR beta chain. The CDR3 extends over 14 amino acids. V was pared by 6 bases and J by 8 bases, with 6 bases of the junction left unmatched. Germline V lookup: CDR1 SGDLS, CDR2 YYNGEE. Assay: immunoSEQ multiplex PCR; the TCRdb copy retains only in-frame clones and omits some. The repertoire consists of roughly 200,000 clones, with 86% occurring once and the leading ten covering 5.6%. These data originate in a study of blood T cell repertoires in COVID-19. The rearrangement joins TRBV9 to TRBJ2-1, with 12 bases that match TRBD1. Input material: PBMCs or T cells enriched from blood (not recorded which). The TCR sequence derives from a man aged 40-49 years with acute COVID-19. The CDR3 here is CASNRDRGLDEQFF. The CDR3 nucleotides are TGTGCCAGCAACCGGGACAGGGGGCTGGATGAGCAGTTCTTC.